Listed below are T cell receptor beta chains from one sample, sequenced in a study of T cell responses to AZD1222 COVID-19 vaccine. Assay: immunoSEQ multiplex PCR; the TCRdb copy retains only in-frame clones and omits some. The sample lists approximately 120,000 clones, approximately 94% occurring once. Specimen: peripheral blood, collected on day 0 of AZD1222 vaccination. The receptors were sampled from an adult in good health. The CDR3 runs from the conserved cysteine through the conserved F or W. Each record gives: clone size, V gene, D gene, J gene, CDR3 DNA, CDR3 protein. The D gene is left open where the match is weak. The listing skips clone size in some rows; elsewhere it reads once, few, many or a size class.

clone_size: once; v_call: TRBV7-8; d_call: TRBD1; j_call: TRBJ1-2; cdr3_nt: TGTGCCAGCAGCGGGACAGGGGGCTTTGGAGGCTACACCTTC; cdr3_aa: CASSGTGGFGGYTF
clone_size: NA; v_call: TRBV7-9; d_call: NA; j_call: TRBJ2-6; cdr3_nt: TGTGCCAGCAGCTTCCCCCGTGGCTCTGGGGCCAACGTCCTGACTTTC; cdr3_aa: CASSFPRGSGANVLTF
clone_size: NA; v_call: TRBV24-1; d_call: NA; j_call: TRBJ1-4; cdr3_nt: TGTGCCACCAGTGACTCAGCCGTTGGGGAGAAAAAACTGTTTTTT; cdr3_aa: CATSDSAVGEKKLFF
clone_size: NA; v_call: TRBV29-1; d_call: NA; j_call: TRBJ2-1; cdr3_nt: TGCAGCGTTGAAGATCCAGGGATGGGCAATGAGCAGTTCTTC; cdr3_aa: CSVEDPGMGNEQFF
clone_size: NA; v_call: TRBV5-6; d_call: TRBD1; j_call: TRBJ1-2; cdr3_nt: TGTGCCAGCAGCCTACAGACAGGGAACTATGGCTACACCTTC; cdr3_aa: CASSLQTGNYGYTF
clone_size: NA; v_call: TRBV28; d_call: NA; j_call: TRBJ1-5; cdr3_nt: TGTGCCAGCAGTTACAGGGTTTATAGCAATCAGCCCCAGCATTTT; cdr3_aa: CASSYRVYSNQPQHF
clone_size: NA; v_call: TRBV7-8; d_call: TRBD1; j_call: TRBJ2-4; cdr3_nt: TGTGCCAGCAGCTTAGCGCCGGGACAGGAGTACTTC; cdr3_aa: CASSLAPGQEYF
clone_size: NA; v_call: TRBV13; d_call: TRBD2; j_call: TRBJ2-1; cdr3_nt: TGTGCCAGCAGCTTGCCCCGGGGACTAGATAATGAGCAGTTCTTC; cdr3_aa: CASSLPRGLDNEQFF
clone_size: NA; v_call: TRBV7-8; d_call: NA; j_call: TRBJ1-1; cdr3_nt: TGTGCCAGCAGCACGGGACACACCAACACTGAAGCTTTCTTT; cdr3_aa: CASSTGHTNTEAFF
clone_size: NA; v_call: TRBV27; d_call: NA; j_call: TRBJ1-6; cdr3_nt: TGTGCCAGCAGTTCATGGGAAAATAATTCACCCCTCCACTTT; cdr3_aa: CASSSWENNSPLHF
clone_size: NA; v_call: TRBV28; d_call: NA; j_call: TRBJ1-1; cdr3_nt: TGTGCCAGCCGGGACGGAGTGAACACTGAAGCTTTCTTT; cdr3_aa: CASRDGVNTEAFF
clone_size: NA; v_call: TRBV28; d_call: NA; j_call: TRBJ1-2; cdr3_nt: TGTGCCAGCAGTCGCCGGGGGCGGTATGGCTACACCTTC; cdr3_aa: CASSRRGRYGYTF
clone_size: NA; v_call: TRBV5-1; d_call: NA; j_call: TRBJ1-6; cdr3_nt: TGCGCCAGCAGTTTAGGACAGAATAATTCACCCCTCCACTTT; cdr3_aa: CASSLGQNNSPLHF
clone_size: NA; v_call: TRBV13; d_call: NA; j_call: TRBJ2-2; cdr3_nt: TGTGCCAGCAGCCCTAATAGGGGGACCGGGGAGCTGTTTTTT; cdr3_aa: CASSPNRGTGELFF
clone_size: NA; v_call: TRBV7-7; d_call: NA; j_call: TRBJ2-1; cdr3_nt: TGTGCCAGCAGCTTAAATGGCAATGAGCAGTTCTTC; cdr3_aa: CASSLNGNEQFF
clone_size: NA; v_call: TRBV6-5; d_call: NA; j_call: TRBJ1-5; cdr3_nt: TGTGCCAGCAGTTACCCCCAGGGCGACAATCAGCCCCAGCATTTT; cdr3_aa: CASSYPQGDNQPQHF
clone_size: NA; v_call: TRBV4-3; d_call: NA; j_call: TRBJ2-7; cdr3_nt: TGCGCCAGCAGCCAGGACTCTGAGCGGACCTACGAGCAGTACTTC; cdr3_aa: CASSQDSERTYEQYF
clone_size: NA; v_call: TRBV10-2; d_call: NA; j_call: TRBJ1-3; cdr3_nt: TGCGCCAGCAGTTTCGGGACCTCCTCATCTGGAAACACCATATATTTT; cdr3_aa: CASSFGTSSSGNTIYF
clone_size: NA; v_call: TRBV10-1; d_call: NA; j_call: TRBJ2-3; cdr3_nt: TGCGCCGGAAGGGCTAGGGCGGGGGCGGGCCCAGATACGCAGTATTTT; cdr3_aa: CAGRARAGAGPDTQYF
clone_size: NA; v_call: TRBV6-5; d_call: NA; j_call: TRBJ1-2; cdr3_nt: TGTGCCAGCAATGACTATGGCTACACCTTC; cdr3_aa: CASNDYGYTF
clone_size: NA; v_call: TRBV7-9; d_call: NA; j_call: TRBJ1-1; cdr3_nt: TGTGCCAGCACCACTACGGGGCTTTTAAGGGCTTTCTTT; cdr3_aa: CASTTTGLLRAFF
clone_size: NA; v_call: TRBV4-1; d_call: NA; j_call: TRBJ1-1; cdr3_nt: TGCGCCAGCAGCCAAGCCCGGAGGTCGGCCACTGAAGCTTTCTTT; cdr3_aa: CASSQARRSATEAFF
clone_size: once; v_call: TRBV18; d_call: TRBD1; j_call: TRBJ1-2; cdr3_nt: TGTGCCAGCTCACCGCCAGGGGGCTATGGCTACACCTTC; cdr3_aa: CASSPPGGYGYTF
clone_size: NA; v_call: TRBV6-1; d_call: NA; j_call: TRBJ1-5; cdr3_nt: TGTGCCAGCAGTGCTCCGGGAGGGGGACTCAATCAGCCCCAGCATTTT; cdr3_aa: CASSAPGGGLNQPQHF
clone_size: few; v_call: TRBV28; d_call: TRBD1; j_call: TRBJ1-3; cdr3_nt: TGTGCCAGCAGTTTCGGGATAGGGACAGTCTCTGGAAACACCATATATTTT; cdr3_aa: CASSFGIGTVSGNTIYF
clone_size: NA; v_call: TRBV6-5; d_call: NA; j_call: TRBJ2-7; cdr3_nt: TGTGCCAGCGCAGTAGCGGCCTCCTACGAGCAGTACTTC; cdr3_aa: CASAVAASYEQYF
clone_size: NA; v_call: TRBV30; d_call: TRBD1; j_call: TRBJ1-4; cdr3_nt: TGTGCCTGGAGTGTACTGGGCAGGGGGAATGAAAAACTGTTTTTT; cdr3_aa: CAWSVLGRGNEKLFF
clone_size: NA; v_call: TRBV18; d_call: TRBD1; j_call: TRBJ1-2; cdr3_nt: TGTGCCAGCTCACCCCGAAGTGACAGGGCTGAGGGTGGCTACACCTTC; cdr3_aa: CASSPRSDRAEGGYTF
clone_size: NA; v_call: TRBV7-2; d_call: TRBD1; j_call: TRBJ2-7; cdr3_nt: TGTGCCAGCAGGCAATCGAACGGGACAGTACTCCTTTCCTACGAGCAGTACTTC; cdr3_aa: CASRQSNGTVLLSYEQYF
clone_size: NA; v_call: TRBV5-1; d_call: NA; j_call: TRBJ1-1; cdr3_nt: TGCGCCAGCAGCTTGGTAGGTGACACTGAAGCTTTCTTT; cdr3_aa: CASSLVGDTEAFF
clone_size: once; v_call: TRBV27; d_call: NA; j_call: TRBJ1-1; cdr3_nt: TGTGCCAGCAGTCTGGGGGCCAACACTGAAGCTTTCTTT; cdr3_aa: CASSLGANTEAFF
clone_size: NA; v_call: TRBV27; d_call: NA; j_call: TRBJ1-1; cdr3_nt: TGTGCCAGCAGTTCTCACGGACGGGGCACTGAAGCTTTCTTT; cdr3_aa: CASSSHGRGTEAFF
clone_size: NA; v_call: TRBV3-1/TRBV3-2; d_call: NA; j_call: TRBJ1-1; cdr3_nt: TGTGCCAGCAGCCAAGTGTCCGGGTTCACTGAAGCTTTCTTT; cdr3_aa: CASSQVSGFTEAFF
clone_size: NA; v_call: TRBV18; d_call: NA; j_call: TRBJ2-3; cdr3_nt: TGTGCCAGCTCACCACAAGGACACACAGATACGCAGTATTTT; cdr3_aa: CASSPQGHTDTQYF
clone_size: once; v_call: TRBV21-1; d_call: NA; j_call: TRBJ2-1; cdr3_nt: TGTACCGAATGGCTAGCGGGAGTTTACAGTGAGCAGTTCTTC; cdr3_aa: CTEWLAGVYSEQFF
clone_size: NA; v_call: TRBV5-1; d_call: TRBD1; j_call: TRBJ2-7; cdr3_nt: TGCGCCAGCAGCTTGAAACAGGGGATTGACTACGAGCAGTACTTC; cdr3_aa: CASSLKQGIDYEQYF
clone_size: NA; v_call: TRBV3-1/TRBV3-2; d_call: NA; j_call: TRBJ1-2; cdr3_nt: TGTGCCAGCAACTCGGGGAGGGACTATGGCTACACCTTC; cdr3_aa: CASNSGRDYGYTF
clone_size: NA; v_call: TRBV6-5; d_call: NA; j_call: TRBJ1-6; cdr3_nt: TGTGCCAGCAGTTACTCGAAGGGGCGTTCACCCCTCCACTTT; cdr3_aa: CASSYSKGRSPLHF
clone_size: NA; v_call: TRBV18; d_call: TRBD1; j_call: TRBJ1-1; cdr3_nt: TGTGCCAGCTCACGGGACAGGTCCCAGGGCACTGAAGCTTTCTTT; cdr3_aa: CASSRDRSQGTEAFF
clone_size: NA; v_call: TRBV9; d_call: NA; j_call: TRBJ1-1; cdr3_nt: TGTGCCAGCAGCGTAGTCCTGGGGAACACTGAAGCTTTCTTT; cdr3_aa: CASSVVLGNTEAFF
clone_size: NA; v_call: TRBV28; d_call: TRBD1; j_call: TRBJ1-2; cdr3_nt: TGTGCCAGCAGCTCGACAGGGGGAAGCTATGGCTACACCTTC; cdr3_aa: CASSSTGGSYGYTF
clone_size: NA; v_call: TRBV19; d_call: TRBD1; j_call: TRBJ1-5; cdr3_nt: TGTGCCAGTACCGGGCGACAGGGTCATCAGCCCCAGCATTTT; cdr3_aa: CASTGRQGHQPQHF
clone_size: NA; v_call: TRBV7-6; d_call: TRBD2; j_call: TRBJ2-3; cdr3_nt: TGTGCCTGGGAGGGAGATACGCAGTATTTT; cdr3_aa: CAWEGDTQYF
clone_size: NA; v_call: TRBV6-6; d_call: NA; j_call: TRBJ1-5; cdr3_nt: TGTGCCAGCAGTCTACAACGTAGCAATCAGCCCCAGCATTTT; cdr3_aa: CASSLQRSNQPQHF
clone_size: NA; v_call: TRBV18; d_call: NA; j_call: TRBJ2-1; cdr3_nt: TGTGCCAGCTCACCACGGGCTGGATACAATGAGCAGTTCTTC; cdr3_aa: CASSPRAGYNEQFF
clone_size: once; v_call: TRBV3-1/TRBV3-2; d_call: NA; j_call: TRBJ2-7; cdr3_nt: TGTGCCAACCGAGGCTACGAGCAGTACTTC; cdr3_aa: CANRGYEQYF
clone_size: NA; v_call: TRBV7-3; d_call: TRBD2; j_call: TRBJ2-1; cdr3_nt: TGTGCCAGCAGCCCCCGGGAGGCGGGAGGATCCTCCTACAATGAGCAGTTCTTC; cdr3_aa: CASSPREAGGSSYNEQFF
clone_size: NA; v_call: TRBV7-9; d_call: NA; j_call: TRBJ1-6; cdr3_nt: TGTGCCAGCAGCTTAAGCGGCAGCGGCCCACGTTCACCCCTCCACTTT; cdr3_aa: CASSLSGSGPRSPLHF
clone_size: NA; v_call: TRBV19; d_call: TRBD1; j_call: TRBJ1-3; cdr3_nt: TGTGCCAGCCTGTATACAGGGGACTCTGGAAACACCATATATTTT; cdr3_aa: CASLYTGDSGNTIYF
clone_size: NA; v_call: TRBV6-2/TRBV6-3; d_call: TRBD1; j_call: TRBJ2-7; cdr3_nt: TGTGCCAGCAGTTTCACGACAGGGGCTTCCTACGAGCAGTACTTC; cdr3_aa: CASSFTTGASYEQYF
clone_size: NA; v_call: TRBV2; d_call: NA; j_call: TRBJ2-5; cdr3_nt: TGTGCCAGCTCTTTTGAGACCCAGTACTTC; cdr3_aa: CASSFETQYF
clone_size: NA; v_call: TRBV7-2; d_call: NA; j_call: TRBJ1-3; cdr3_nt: TGTGCCAGCAGCAGAAATCCATGGGGCTACTCTGGAAACACCATATATTTT; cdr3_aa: CASSRNPWGYSGNTIYF
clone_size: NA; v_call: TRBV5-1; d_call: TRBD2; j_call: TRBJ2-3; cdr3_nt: TGCGCCAGCAGCTCGACCGGGACTAGCGGTACCCGTAGCACAGATACGCAGTATTTT; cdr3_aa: CASSSTGTSGTRSTDTQYF
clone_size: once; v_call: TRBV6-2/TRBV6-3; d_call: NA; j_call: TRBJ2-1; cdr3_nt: TGTGCCAGCAGTTCCAGAATAGCATCCGCAGATGAGCAGTTCTTC; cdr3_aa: CASSSRIASADEQFF
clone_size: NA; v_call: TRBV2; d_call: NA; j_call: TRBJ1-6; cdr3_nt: TGTGCCAGCAGTGAACTGGTAATCCCCCTCCACTTT; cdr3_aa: CASSELVIPLHF
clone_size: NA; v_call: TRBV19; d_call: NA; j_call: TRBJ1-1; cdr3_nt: TGTGCCAGTAGTCCCCCCGTGAACAGGGCCACTGAAGCTTTCTTT; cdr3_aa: CASSPPVNRATEAFF
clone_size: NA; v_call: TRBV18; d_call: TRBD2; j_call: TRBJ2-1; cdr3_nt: TGTGCCAGCTCACCAACCCCGGGACTAGCGGTGCACAATGAGCAGTTCTTC; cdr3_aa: CASSPTPGLAVHNEQFF